A selection of T cell receptor beta chains follows, all from one sample in a study of cytotoxic CD8 clonotypes in ibrutinib-treated CLL. The protocol was immunoSEQ multiplex PCR, while the TCRdb copy is restricted to in-frame clones and leaves out a portion. This table holds over 40,000 clones, roughly 85% found once. Source: PBMCs, taken after 24 months of ibrutinib treatment. These receptors were taken from a human donor with chronic lymphocytic leukemia. CDR3s include the opening cysteine and the closing phenylalanine or tryptophan. The order of the fields is V gene, J gene, D gene, clone size, CDR3 DNA, CDR3 protein. D genes are given only for firm matches. Clone size, where shown, is once, few, many, or a class for clones that have expanded.

>TRBV4-1|TRBJ2-2|TRBD2|few
TGCGCCAGCAGCTCATCCCTGACTAGCGTTGAGGAGCTGTTTTTT
CASSSSLTSVEELFF
>TRBV6-6|TRBJ2-2|.|once
TGTGCCAGCAGTTACCTTTTGTGGTCCGGGGAGCTGTTTTTT
CASSYLLWSGELFF
>TRBV6-5|TRBJ2-7|TRBD2|.
TGTGCCAGCAGAGCACTAGCGGGATTAAGCGAGCAGTACTTC
CASRALAGLSEQYF
>TRBV14|TRBJ1-1|.|few
TGTGCCAGCAGACGGGACGGACGGATAAACACTGAAGCTTTCTTT
CASRRDGRINTEAFF
>TRBV29-1|TRBJ1-5|TRBD1|.
TGCAGCGTCTCGACAGGGAGTAGTAATCAGCCCCAGCATTTT
CSVSTGSSNQPQHF
>TRBV2|TRBJ2-5|.|.
TGTGCCAGCAGTCGGGACTACCAAGAGACCCAGTACTTC
CASSRDYQETQYF
>TRBV11-3|TRBJ2-7|.|.
TGTGCCAGCAGCTTAGATCAAGGGCAGGGTAAGTGGGTCTACGAGCAGTACTTC
CASSLDQGQGKWVYEQYF
>TRBV2|TRBJ1-3|TRBD1|.
TGTGCCAGCGGACAGGGCTTATTCAACACCATATATTTT
CASGQGLFNTIYF
>TRBV6-1|TRBJ2-1|TRBD1|.
TGTGCCAGCAGGAACCGGGACAGGGGCGATGAGCAGTTCTTC
CASRNRDRGDEQFF
>TRBV6-1|TRBJ2-5|.|.
TGTGCCACGGCTACTAGGGGGGAGACCCAGTACTTC
CATATRGETQYF
>TRBV7-2|TRBJ2-1|TRBD2|few
TGTGCCAGCAGCTTAGGGGCTAGCGGGAGGGTTGAGCAGTTCTTC
CASSLGASGRVEQFF
>TRBV2|TRBJ1-2|.|.
TGTGCCAGCAGTGAGTTCAGGGGACTCTATGGCTACACCTTC
CASSEFRGLYGYTF
>TRBV30|TRBJ1-4|.|.
TGTGCCTGGAGTGTACCCCAGGGTAATAATGAAAAACTGTTTTTT
CAWSVPQGNNEKLFF
>TRBV6-1|TRBJ2-4|TRBD1|.
TGTGCCATACGGACAGGGGACGTTCGAGGGAACATTCAGTACTTC
CAIRTGDVRGNIQYF
>TRBV2|TRBJ2-2|TRBD1|few
TGTGCCAGCACTAGGACAGGGTTCACCGGGGAGCTGTTTTTT
CASTRTGFTGELFF